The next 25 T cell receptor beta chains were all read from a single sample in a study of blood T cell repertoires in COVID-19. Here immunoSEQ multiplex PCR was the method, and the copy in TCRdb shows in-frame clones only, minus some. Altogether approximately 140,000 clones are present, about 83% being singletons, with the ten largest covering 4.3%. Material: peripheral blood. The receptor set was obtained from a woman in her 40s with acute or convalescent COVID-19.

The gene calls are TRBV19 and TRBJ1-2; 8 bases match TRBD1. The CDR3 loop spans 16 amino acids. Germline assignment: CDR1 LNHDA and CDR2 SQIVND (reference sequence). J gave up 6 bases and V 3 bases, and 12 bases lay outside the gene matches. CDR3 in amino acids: CASSIRQGPFGNGYTF. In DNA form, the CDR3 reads TGTGCCAGTAGTATCCGACAGGGGCCATTTGGAAATGGCTACACCTTC. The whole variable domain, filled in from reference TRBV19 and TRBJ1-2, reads DGGITQSPKYLFRKEGQNVTLSCEQNLNHDAMYWYRQDPGQGLRLIYYSQIVNDFQKGDIAEGYSVSREKKESFPLTVTSAQKNPTAFYLCASSIRQGPFGNGYTFGSGTRLTVV.

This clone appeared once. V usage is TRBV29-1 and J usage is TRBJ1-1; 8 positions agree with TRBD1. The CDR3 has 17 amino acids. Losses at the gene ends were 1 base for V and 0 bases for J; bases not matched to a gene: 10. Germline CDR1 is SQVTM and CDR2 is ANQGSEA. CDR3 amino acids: CSVEGDRNRGMNTEAFF. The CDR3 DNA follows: TGCAGCGTTGAAGGTGATCGGAACAGGGGGATGAACACTGAAGCTTTCTTT.

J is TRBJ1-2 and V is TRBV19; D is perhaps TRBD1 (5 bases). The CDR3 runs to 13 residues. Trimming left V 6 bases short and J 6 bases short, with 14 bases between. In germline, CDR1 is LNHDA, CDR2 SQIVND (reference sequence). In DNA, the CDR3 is TGTGCCAGTAGACAAAGGGGATACGATGGCTACACCTTC. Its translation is CASRQRGYDGYTF.

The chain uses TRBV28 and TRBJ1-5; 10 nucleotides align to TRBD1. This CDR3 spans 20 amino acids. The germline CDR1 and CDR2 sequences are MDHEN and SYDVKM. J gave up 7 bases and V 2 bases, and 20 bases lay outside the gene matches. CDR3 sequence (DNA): TGTGCCAGCAGTTTAACCGGGACAGGGGCTCACCGCATTGTGAGACAGCCCCAGCATTTT. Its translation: CASSLTGTGAHRIVRQPQHF.

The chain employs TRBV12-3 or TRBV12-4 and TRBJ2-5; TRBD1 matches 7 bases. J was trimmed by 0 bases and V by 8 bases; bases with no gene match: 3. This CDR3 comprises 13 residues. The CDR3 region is CASAQGYQETQYF. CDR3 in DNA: TGTGCCAGCGCACAGGGGTACCAAGAGACCCAGTACTTC.

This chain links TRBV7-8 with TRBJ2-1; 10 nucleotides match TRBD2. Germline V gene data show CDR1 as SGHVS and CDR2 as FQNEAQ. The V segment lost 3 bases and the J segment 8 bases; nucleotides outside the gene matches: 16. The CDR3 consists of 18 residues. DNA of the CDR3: TGTGCCAGCAGCTTGGGTCCGGAGCGGGGGGGCCTCGGGGATGAGCAGTTCTTC. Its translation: CASSLGPERGGLGDEQFF. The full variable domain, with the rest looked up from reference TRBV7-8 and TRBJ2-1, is GAGVSQSPRYKVAKRGQDVALRCDPISGHVSLFWYQQALGQGPEFLTYFQNEAQLDKSGLPSDRFFAERPEGSVSTLKIQRTQQEDSAVYLCASSLGPERGGLGDEQFFGPGTRLTVL.

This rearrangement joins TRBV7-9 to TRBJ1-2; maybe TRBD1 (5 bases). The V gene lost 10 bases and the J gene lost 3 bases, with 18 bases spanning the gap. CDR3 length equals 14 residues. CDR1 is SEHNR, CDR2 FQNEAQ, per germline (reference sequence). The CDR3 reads CAILPGGVDYGYTF. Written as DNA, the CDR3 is TGTGCCATTCTACCTGGGGGGGTTGACTATGGCTACACCTTC.

The CDR3 loop reads CASSYDRTEIYGYTF. In DNA, the CDR3 is TGTGCCAGCAGCTACGACCGGACTGAAATCTATGGCTACACCTTC. The genes are TRBV7-2 and TRBJ1-2; the D is unclear. This CDR3 spans 15 amino acids. V lost 4 bases, J lost 4 bases, and 16 bases lay in between. Per the germline V gene, CDR1 is SGHTA and CDR2 is FQGNSA.

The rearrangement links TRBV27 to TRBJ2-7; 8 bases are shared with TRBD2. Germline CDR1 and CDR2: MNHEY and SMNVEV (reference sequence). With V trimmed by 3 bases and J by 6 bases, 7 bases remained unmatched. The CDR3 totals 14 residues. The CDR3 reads CASSFTGGLSEQYF. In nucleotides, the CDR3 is TGTGCCAGCAGTTTTACGGGGGGGCTAAGCGAGCAGTACTTC.

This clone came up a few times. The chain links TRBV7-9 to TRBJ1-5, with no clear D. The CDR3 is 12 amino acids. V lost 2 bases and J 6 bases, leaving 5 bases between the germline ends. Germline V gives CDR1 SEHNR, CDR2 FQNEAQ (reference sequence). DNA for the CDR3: TGTGCCAGCAGCTTAACGAGTCAGCCCCAGCATTTT. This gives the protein CASSLTSQPQHF. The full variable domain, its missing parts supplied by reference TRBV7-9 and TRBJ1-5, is DTGVSQNPRHKITKRGQNVTFRCDPISEHNRLYWYRQTLGQGPEFLTYFQNEAQLEKSRLLSDRFSAERPKGSFSTLEIQRTEQGDSAMYLCASSLTSQPQHFGDGTRLSIL.

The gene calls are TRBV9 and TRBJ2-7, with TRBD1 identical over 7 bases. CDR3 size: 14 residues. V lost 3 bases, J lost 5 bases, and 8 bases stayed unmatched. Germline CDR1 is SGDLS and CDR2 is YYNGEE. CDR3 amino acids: CASSATGTANEQYF. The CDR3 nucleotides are TGTGCCAGCAGCGCGACCGGGACAGCGAACGAGCAGTACTTC.

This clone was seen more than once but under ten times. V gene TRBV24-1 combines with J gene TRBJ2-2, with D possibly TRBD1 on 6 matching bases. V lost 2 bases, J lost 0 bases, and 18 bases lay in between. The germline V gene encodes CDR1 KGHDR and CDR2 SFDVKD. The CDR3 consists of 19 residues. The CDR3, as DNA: TGTGCCACCAGTGATTCCAAATACCGGGACACCTCGAACACCGGGGAGCTGTTTTTT. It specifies CATSDSKYRDTSNTGELFF.

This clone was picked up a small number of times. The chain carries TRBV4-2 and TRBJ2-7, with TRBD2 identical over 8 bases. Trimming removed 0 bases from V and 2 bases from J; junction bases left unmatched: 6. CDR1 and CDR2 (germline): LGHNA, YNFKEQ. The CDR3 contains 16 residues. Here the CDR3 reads CASSQDSSGSPYEQYF. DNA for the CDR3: TGTGCCAGCAGCCAAGACTCGAGCGGGAGTCCCTACGAGCAGTACTTC.

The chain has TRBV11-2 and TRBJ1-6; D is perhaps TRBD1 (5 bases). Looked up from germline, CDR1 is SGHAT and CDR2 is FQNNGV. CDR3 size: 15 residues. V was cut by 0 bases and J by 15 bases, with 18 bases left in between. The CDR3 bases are TGTGCCAGCAGCTTAGACAACACAGGTGCCCTTCTCCTCCACTTT. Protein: CASSLDNTGALLLHF.

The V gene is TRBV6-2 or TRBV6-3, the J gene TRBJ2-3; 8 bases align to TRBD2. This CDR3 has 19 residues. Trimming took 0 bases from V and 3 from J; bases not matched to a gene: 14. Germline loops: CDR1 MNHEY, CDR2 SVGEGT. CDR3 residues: CASSYSRGSGVPGTDTQYF. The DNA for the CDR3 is TGTGCCAGCAGTTACTCGAGGGGTAGCGGGGTCCCGGGGACAGATACGCAGTATTTT.

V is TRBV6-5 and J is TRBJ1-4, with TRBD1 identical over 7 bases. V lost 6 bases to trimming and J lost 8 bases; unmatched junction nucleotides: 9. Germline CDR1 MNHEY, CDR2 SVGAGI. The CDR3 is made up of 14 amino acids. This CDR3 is CASSSGQRGEKLFF. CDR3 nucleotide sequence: TGTGCCAGCAGCTCGGGACAGAGGGGAGAAAAACTGTTTTTT.

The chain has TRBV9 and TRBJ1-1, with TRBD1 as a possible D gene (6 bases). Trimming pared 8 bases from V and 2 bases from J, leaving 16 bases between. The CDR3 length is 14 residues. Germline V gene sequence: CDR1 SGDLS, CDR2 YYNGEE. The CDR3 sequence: CASSSGTLNTEAFF. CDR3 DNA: TGTGCCAGTTCGTCCGGGACACTTAACACTGAAGCTTTCTTT.

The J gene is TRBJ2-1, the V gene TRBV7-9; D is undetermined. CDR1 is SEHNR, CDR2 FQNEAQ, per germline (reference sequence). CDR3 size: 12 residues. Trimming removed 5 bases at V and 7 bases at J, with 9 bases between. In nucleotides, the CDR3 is TGTGCCAGCAGCACTACTAAAAATGAGCAGTTCTTC. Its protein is CASSTTKNEQFF.

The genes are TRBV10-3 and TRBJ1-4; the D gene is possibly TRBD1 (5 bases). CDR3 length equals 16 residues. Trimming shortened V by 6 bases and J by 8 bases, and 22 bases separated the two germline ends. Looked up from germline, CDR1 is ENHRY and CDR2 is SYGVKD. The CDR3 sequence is CAISVDPAGFGEKLFF. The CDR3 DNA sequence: TGTGCCATCAGCGTAGACCCGGCAGGGTTTGGAGAAAAACTGTTTTTT.

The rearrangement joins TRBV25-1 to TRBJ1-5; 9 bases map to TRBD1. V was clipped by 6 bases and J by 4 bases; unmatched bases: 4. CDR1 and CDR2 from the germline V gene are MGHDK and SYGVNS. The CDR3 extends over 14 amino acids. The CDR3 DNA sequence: TGTGCCAGCAGCCCCGGGACAGGGAATCAGCCCCAGCATTTT. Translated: CASSPGTGNQPQHF.

This CDR3 is CASSAGGGPHGELFF. CDR3 nucleotides: TGTGCCAGTAGCGCCGGGGGGGGGCCGCACGGGGAGCTGTTTTTT. The J gene is TRBJ2-2, the V gene TRBV19; 8 nucleotides line up with TRBD2. In germline, CDR1 is LNHDA, CDR2 SQIVND (reference sequence). The V and J ends lost 6 bases and 7 bases, in that order; junction bases with no gene match: 10. This CDR3 has 15 residues.

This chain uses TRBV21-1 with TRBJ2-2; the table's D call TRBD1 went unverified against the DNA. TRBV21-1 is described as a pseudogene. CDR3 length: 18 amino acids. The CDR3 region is CASSKMGTGTVNTGELFF. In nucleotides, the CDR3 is TGTGCCAGCAGCAAAATGGGTACCGGGACAGTCAACACCGGGGAGCTGTTTTTT.

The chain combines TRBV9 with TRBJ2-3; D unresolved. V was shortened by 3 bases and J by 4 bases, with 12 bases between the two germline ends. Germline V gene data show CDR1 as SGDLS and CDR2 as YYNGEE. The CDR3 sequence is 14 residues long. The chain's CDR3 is CASSANYGSDTQYF. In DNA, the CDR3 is TGTGCCAGCAGCGCGAACTACGGGTCAGATACGCAGTATTTT.

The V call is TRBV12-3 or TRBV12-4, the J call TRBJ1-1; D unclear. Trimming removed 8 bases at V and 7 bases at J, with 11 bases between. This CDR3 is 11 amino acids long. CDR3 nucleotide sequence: TGTGCCAGCGGCTTTTACATTGAAGCTTTCTTT. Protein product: CASGFYIEAFF.

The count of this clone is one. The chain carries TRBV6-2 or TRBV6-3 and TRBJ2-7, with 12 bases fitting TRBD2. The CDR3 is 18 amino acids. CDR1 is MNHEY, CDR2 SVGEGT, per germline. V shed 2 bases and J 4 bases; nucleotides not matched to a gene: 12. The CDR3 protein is CASSYPTSGRKGFYEQYF. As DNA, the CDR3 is TGTGCCAGCAGTTACCCTACTAGCGGGAGGAAGGGATTTTACGAGCAGTACTTC.